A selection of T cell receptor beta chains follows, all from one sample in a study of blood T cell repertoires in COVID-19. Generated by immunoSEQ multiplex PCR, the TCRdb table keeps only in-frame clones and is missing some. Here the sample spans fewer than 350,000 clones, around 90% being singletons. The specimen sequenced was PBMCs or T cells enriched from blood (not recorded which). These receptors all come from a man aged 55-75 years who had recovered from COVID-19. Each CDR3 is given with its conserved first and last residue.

CDR3: CASIDRGSSSEAFF
V: TRBV19
length: 14

CDR3: CSATGGDTQYF
V: TRBV20-1
length: 11

CDR3: CATSDLRGGWETQYF
V: TRBV24-1
length: 15

CDR3: CASSELAGDYSGNTIYF
V: TRBV25-1
length: 17

CDR3: CASRYRDYTRNEQFF
V: TRBV28
length: 15

CDR3: CASSSISGSSYNEQFF
V: TRBV5-5
length: 16

CDR3: CASTRTGDSSGNTIYF
V: TRBV5-1
length: 16

CDR3: CASSMVGRGISNQPQHF
V: TRBV19
length: 17

CDR3: CASSFRSDTQYF
V: TRBV12-3/TRBV12-4
length: 12

CDR3: CASSYSTGQGTEAFF
V: TRBV6-6
length: 15

CDR3: CASSIGGRTGELFF
V: TRBV19
length: 14

CDR3: CASSQGQSYNEQFF
V: TRBV4-2
length: 14

CDR3: CASSLTGRGANVLTF
V: TRBV19
length: 15

CDR3: CASGPNGGANNQPQHF
V: TRBV7-9
length: 16

CDR3: CASSLGAHEKLFF
V: TRBV7-2
length: 13

CDR3: CASLSGQGTYEQYF
V: TRBV28
length: 14

CDR3: CASSRWTSTTEQFF
V: TRBV5-1
length: 14

CDR3: CASSFNPETEAFF
V: TRBV28
length: 13

CDR3: CASSLRQSTGELFF
V: TRBV7-2
length: 14

CDR3: CASSLSGDSYEQYF
V: TRBV27
length: 14

CDR3: CASSGGRGNYEQYF
V: TRBV5-1
length: 14

CDR3: CASSQGQPNTEAFF
V: TRBV3-1/TRBV3-2
length: 14

CDR3: CASSLVSQPQHF
V: TRBV28
length: 12

CDR3: CASSPLAGGLTGELFF
V: TRBV5-4
length: 16

CDR3: CASSLVTSGQETQYF
V: TRBV5-1
length: 15

CDR3: CASSELGGSSYEQYF
V: TRBV6-1
length: 15

CDR3: CASSPVQGGLMNTEAFF
V: TRBV18
length: 17

CDR3: CASSLGLPRTDTQYF
V: TRBV7-8
length: 15

CDR3: CASSPRLRTGIGEQYF
V: TRBV27
length: 16

CDR3: CASSRGLGARNSPLHF
V: TRBV11-2
length: 16

CDR3: CASSPAGGVGEKLFF
V: TRBV19
length: 15

CDR3: CASRRTGGSYEQYF
V: TRBV27
length: 14

CDR3: CASRGWTGGYGYTF
V: TRBV28
length: 14

CDR3: CASSPPLAGGGHEQFF
V: TRBV18
length: 16

CDR3: CASSLNARGNSPLHF
V: TRBV7-3
length: 15

CDR3: CASSPQGRTEAFF
V: TRBV7-9
length: 13

CDR3: CASSLRLAGDIYNEQFF
V: TRBV5-1
length: 17

CDR3: CASSLLVGDSQNEKLFF
V: TRBV28
length: 17

CDR3: CASSLAGANYGYTF
V: TRBV7-2
length: 14